This T cell receptor (beta chain) is from a study of T cells in Graves' hyperthyroidism and ophthalmopathy. Whole-study findings and limits: In the blood, most expanded thyroid clonotypes above 0.001 appeared as well. Ophthalmopathy was distinguished from stable hyperthyroidism by 13 V-J signatures.

CDR3 length: 16 amino acids. Trimming removed 4 bases at V and 0 bases at J, with 13 bases between. The V gene's germline CDR1 is MGHRA and CDR2 YSYEKL. A remark on this clonotype: The antigen is unknown.

In making diagnoses, clinical symptoms, serum thyroxine and TRAb, thyroid ultrasound and orbital computed tomography were all used. From RNA transcripts, TCR beta CDR3 regions were amplified. The HTBI primer set served for first-round RT-PCR of the TCR CDR3. TCRdb called the multiplex PCR reads again in MiXCR, with one record for every CDR3 protein. The table has about 580,000 distinct CDR3 sequences, around 46% seen once. The chain combines TRBV4-1 with TRBJ1-5, with D possibly being TRBD1 (5 bases). Sequenced sample: peripheral blood or thyroid tissue (not recorded which). The receptor was isolated from a woman aged 18 to 35 with Graves' hyperthyroidism. The CDR3 DNA follows: TGCGCCAGCAGCCGTCACGGGGCCTATAGCAATCAGCCCCAGCATTTT. Protein sequence: CASSRHGAYSNQPQHF.